Here is one TCR beta chain with its context. The target antigen is unknown. V was cut by 7 bases and J by 0 bases, with 11 bases left in between. The CDR3 totals 14 residues. Germline CDR1 and CDR2: SGHNT and YYREEE (reference sequence). The data derive from a study of cytomegalovirus exposure and HLA in healthy donors. Notes on the study in general: A classifier reportedly called cytomegalovirus status with high sensitivity and specificity. Follow-up analysis seemed to connect common viral pathogens with several of the most significant clusters identified. In an earlier analysis, most TCR beta V segments were productive about 87% or about 30% of the time. According to a later analysis, most TCR beta chains associated with CMV appeared HLA-restricted.

PCR amplification relied on 60 Vbeta primers (plus 13 Jbeta primers). Repertoires were generated with immunoSEQ multiplex PCR, while TCRdb's copy carries only in-frame clones and drops some. The sample carries more than 80,000 clones, about 70% recorded once. Sample: PBMCs. The rearrangement joins TRBV5-4 to TRBJ2-1; D is perhaps TRBD2 (5 bases). The receptor was isolated from a female donor in good health and CMV-seronegative. The CDR3 reads CASGRDTSYNEQFF. CDR3 sequence (DNA): TGTGCCAGCGGTCGGGATACCTCCTACAATGAGCAGTTCTTC.